A selection of T cell receptor beta chains follows, all from one sample in a study of blood T cell repertoires in COVID-19. Sequencing used immunoSEQ multiplex PCR; TCRdb keeps in-frame clones, though not all of them. The sample contains 140,000 to 150,000 clones, around four fifths of which appear only once. Sequencing was done on a sample of PBMCs or T cells enriched from blood (not recorded which). These receptor sequences come from a woman aged 40 to 49 who had recovered from COVID-19. Each CDR3 is given without its conserved first and last residue. D genes are given only for firm matches. Some rows have no size entry. The others give once, few or many, or a class for an expanded clone.

v_gene	j_gene	d_gene	abundance	len	CDR3aa
TRBV29-1	TRBJ1-1	-	-	12	SVPVGTGNTEAF
TRBV28	TRBJ2-7	TRBD2	-	13	ASSGTSGGAYEQY
TRBV6-5	TRBJ2-3	TRBD2	-	12	ASSFSGVTDTQY
TRBV2	TRBJ2-5	-	-	15	ASSEWSGRKHGETQY
TRBV3-1/TRBV3-2	TRBJ2-3	TRBD1	-	12	ASSQHQGADTQY
TRBV3-1/TRBV3-2	TRBJ2-5	TRBD2	-	13	ASSPSGRGKETQY
TRBV15	TRBJ2-3	TRBD2	-	16	ATSRDYGTSGSTDTQY
TRBV5-1	TRBJ1-3	-	-	13	ASSLEAGTGNTIY
TRBV4-1	TRBJ1-2	-	-	12	ASSLNRDNYGYT
TRBV11-1	TRBJ2-1	TRBD2	-	14	ASSLAGTSGRGEQF
TRBV3-1/TRBV3-2	TRBJ1-1	TRBD1	-	10	ASSRATGEAF
TRBV11-1	TRBJ1-4	-	few	12	ASSFIGFGEKLF
TRBV30	TRBJ2-3	-	many	11	AWRRGPTDTQY
TRBV19	TRBJ2-1	TRBD2	-	13	ASSTSGGAYNEQF
TRBV2	TRBJ2-2	TRBD1	-	13	ASTGTGGYTGELF
TRBV11-1	TRBJ2-7	TRBD2	once	13	ASSIFPGEGYEQY
TRBV7-8	TRBJ1-2	-	-	11	ASSLELSYGYT
TRBV6-5	TRBJ1-2	-	-	10	ASMETNYGYT
TRBV2	TRBJ1-4	TRBD1	-	13	ASSPGQATNEKLF
TRBV19	TRBJ2-1	TRBD1	-	14	ASSPLRTGDKNEQF
TRBV2	TRBJ1-4	-	-	13	ASSGRTATNEKLF
TRBV24-1	TRBJ1-5	TRBD1	-	12	ATSDGRQGQPQH
TRBV15	TRBJ2-7	-	-	12	ATSPDWNSYEQY
TRBV9	TRBJ2-7	TRBD1	-	13	ASSVTGDGSYEQY
TRBV12-3/TRBV12-4	TRBJ1-2	-	-	10	ASSHRNYGYT
TRBV5-1	TRBJ2-1	TRBD1	-	13	ASSPGTGRGNEQF
TRBV5-1	TRBJ2-2	TRBD1	once	14	ASSLLRGPNTGELF
TRBV6-5	TRBJ2-1	-	-	12	ASSSRGGVDEQF
TRBV3-1/TRBV3-2	TRBJ2-1	-	-	14	ASSHASGSPYNEQF
TRBV3-1/TRBV3-2	TRBJ1-3	-	-	15	ASSPRGQRYSGNTIY
TRBV4-1	TRBJ2-7	-	-	10	ASSQGGDEQY
TRBV9	TRBJ2-2	-	-	13	ASSVVAMNTGELF
TRBV6-5	TRBJ1-1	-	many	12	ASSEPGRNTEAF
TRBV7-3	TRBJ1-2	TRBD1	-	14	ASSPQSRDRDRGYT
TRBV12-3/TRBV12-4	TRBJ2-3	-	-	9	ASSSADTQY
TRBV30	TRBJ1-1	-	-	9	AWTIGTEAF
TRBV4-1	TRBJ2-7	-	-	13	ASSQEKGVFYEQY
TRBV15	TRBJ1-4	-	-	13	ATSRARGTNEKLF
TRBV5-4	TRBJ2-1	-	-	13	ASSLQGSSYNEQF
TRBV2	TRBJ2-1	TRBD1	-	12	ASNRGPNTNEQF
TRBV6-6	TRBJ1-1	-	-	9	ASSYYQEAF